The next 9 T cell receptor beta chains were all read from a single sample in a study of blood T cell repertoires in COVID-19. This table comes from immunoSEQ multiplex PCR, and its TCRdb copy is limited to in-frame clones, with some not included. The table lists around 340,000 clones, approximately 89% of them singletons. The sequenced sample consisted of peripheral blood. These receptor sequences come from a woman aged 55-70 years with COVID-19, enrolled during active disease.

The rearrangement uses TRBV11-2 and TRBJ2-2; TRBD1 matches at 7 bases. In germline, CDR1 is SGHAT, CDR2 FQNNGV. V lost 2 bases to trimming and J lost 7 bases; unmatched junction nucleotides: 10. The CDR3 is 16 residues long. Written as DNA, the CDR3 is TGTGCCAGCAGCTTACTTCGACAGGGTGTTTACGGGGAGCTGTTTTTT. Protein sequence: CASSLLRQGVYGELFF.

CDR3 amino acids: CASSVGRQGFPIPSGNTIYF. CDR3 coding DNA: TGTGCCAGCAGCGTAGGCCGACAGGGCTTCCCCATTCCCTCTGGAAACACCATATATTTT. This chain joins TRBV7-8 and TRBJ1-3, with TRBD1 matching over 7 bases. The CDR3 sequence is 20 residues long. V was pared by 5 bases and J by 0 bases, with 19 bases of the junction left unmatched. The germline gives CDR1 SGHVS, CDR2 FQNEAQ.

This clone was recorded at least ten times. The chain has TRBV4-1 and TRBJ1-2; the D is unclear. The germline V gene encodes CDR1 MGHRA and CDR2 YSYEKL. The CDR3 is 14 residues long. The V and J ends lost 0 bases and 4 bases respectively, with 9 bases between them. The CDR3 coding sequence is TGCGCCAGCAGCCAAGACAGGTTCGGCTATGGCTACACCTTC. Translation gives CASSQDRFGYGYTF.

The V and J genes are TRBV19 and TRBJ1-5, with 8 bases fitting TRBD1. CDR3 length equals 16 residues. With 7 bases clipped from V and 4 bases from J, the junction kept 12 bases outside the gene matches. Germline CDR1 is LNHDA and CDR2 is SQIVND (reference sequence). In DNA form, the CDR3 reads TGTGCCAGTAAAGGGACCGTAGGACAGGGTAATCAGCCCCAGCATTTT. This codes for CASKGTVGQGNQPQHF.

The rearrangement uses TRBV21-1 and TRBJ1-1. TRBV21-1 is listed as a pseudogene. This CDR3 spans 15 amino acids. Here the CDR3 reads CASSKVRTLRAEAFF. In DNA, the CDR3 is TGTGCCAGCAGCAAAGTTAGGACCCTGAGGGCTGAAGCTTTCTTT.

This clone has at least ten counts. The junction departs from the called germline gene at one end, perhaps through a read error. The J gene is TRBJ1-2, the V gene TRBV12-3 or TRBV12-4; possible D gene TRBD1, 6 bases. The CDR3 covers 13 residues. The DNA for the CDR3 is TGTGCCAGCAGTTTAGCGCTAGGACAGATGCCTCTCTTC. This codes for CASSLALGQMPLF.

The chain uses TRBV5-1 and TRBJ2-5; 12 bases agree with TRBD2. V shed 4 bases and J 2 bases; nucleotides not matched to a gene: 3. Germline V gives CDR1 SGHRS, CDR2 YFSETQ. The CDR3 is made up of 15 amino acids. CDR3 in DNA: TGCGCCAGCAGCATACTAGCGGGGGGACAAGAGACCCAGTACTTC. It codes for CASSILAGGQETQYF.

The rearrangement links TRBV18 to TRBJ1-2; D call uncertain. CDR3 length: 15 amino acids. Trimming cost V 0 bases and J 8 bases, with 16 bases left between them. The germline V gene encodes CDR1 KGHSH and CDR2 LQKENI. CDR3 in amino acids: CASSPPFDLREGYTF. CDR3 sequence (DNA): TGTGCCAGCTCACCACCGTTTGATCTAAGAGAGGGCTACACCTTC.

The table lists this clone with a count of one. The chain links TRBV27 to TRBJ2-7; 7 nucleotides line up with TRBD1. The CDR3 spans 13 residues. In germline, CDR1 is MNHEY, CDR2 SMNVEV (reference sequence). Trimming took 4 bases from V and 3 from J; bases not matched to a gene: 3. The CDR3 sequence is CASSWNRGYEQYF. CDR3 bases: TGTGCCAGCAGTTGGAACAGGGGCTACGAGCAGTACTTC.